This is a list of T cell receptor beta chains from one sample in a study of blood T cells in healthy people across ages. TCRdb used MiXCR to reprocess the 5' RACE reads, holding one entry per CDR3 protein. The table has around 2 million distinct CDR3 sequences, about 39% seen once; the top ten hold more than 20%. The sequencing sample was made of blood. The receptors derive from a human donor in good health. CDR3s include the opening cysteine and the closing phenylalanine or tryptophan. A D gene is named only where the DNA matches it firmly. Size values are once, few and many counts, or a class for expanded clones, and some rows have none.

CDR3aa,CDR3nt,v_gene,j_gene,abundance,d_gene
CASSPTGEGPTDTQYF,TGTGCCAGCAGCCCGACAGGGGAAGGACCCACAGATACGCAGTATTTT,TRBV7-8,TRBJ2-3,.,TRBD1
CASSYSREVETPGNEQFF,TGTGCCAGCAGTTACTCGCGGGAGGTGGAGACACCCGGCAATGAGCAGTTCTTC,TRBV6-5,TRBJ2-1,few,TRBD2
CATSDLHRGENIQYF,TGTGCCACCAGTGATTTGCATCGAGGGGAAAACATTCAGTACTTC,TRBV24-1,TRBJ2-4,.,.
CASSIDRGGETQYF,TGTGCCAGCAGCATCGACAGGGGTGGTGAGACCCAGTACTTC,TRBV6-1,TRBJ2-5,few,TRBD1
CSAFDREDQPQHF,TGCAGTGCTTTCGACAGGGAGGACCAGCCCCAGCATTTT,TRBV20-1,TRBJ1-5,.,TRBD1
CASSYPGLAGGPGTQYF,TGTGCCAGCAGCTATCCGGGACTAGCGGGGGGCCCTGGTACGCAGTATTTT,TRBV7-2,TRBJ2-3,few,TRBD2
CASSTNDISTEAFF,TGTGCCAGCAGCACGAACGACATTAGCACTGAAGCTTTCTTT,TRBV2,TRBJ1-1,.,.
CAIRSQTNEQFF,TGTGCCATACGGTCCCAAACCAATGAGCAGTTCTTC,TRBV10-3,TRBJ2-1,few,.
CASSQYPLAGGTGYNEQYF,TGCGCCAGCAGCCAATACCCGCTAGCGGGGGGAACTGGCTACAATGAGCAGTACTTC,TRBV4-3,TRBJ2-7,.,TRBD2
CASSWLKIYNEQFF,TGTGCCAGCAGTTGGTTAAAGATCTACAATGAGCAGTTCTTC,TRBV28,TRBJ2-1,.,.
CASSLIGGAYNEQFF,TGTGCCAGCAGCTTAATCGGGGGGGCCTACAATGAGCAGTTCTTC,TRBV7-3,TRBJ2-1,many,TRBD2
CSARAPDTQYF,TGCAGTGCTAGAGCCCCCGATACGCAGTATTTT,TRBV20-1,TRBJ2-3,few,.
CSTRGWGSTDTQYF,TGCAGCACCCGGGGATGGGGGTCCACAGATACGCAGTATTTT,TRBV29-1,TRBJ2-3,.,.
CSARDRQGSSYNEQFF,TGCAGTGCTAGAGATCGGCAGGGGAGCTCCTACAATGAGCAGTTCTTC,TRBV20-1,TRBJ2-1,.,.
CASSYSSPAYEQYF,TGTGCCAGCAGTTACTCGTCTCCGGCCTACGAGCAGTACTTC,TRBV6-6,TRBJ2-7,.,.
CASREDGWSTEAFF,TGTGCCAGCAGGGAGGATGGCTGGAGCACTGAAGCTTTCTTT,TRBV7-2,TRBJ1-1,.,.
CASSLASYNEQFF,TGTGCCAGCAGCTTAGCCTCCTACAATGAGCAGTTCTTC,TRBV5-1,TRBJ2-1,many,.
CSVGRDNGYNEQFF,TGCAGTGTCGGCCGGGACAATGGCTACAATGAGCAGTTCTTC,TRBV20-1,TRBJ2-1,many,.
CASRLQGGTGELFF,TGTGCCAGCAGATTACAGGGGGGCACCGGGGAGCTGTTTTTT,TRBV6-2/TRBV6-3,TRBJ2-2,.,TRBD1
CASSPRRQGASGYTF,TGTGCCAGCAGCCCAAGGAGACAGGGGGCATCTGGCTACACCTTC,TRBV7-9,TRBJ1-2,few,TRBD1
CASSLLAGVITDTQYF,TGTGCCAGCAGCTTACTAGCGGGGGTAATCACAGATACGCAGTATTTT,TRBV7-2,TRBJ2-3,.,TRBD2
CASSQEIQGYQPQHF,TGCGCCAGCAGCCAAGAAATTCAGGGGTATCAGCCCCAGCATTTT,TRBV4-1,TRBJ1-5,few,.
CASSDMTGSYEQYF,TGTGCCAGCAGTGATATGACGGGCTCCTACGAGCAGTACTTC,TRBV6-1,TRBJ2-7,.,.
CSVEGTSGNTDTQYF,TGCAGCGTTGAAGGAACTAGCGGGAACACAGATACGCAGTATTTT,TRBV29-1,TRBJ2-3,.,TRBD2
CSAKLAGGLSTDTQYF,TGCAGTGCTAAACTAGCGGGGGGCCTAAGCACAGATACGCAGTATTTT,TRBV20-1,TRBJ2-3,.,TRBD2
CASSYPLIFRDTEQYF,TGTGCCAGCAGTTACCCGCTAATATTCCGGGACACCGAGCAGTACTTC,TRBV6-2/TRBV6-3,TRBJ2-7,.,.
CAREGDSHFVGQYF,TGCGCCAGAGAAGGGGACAGCCATTTTGTCGGGCAGTACTTC,TRBV5-1,TRBJ2-7,few,TRBD1